This is a list of T cell receptor beta chains from one sample in a study of T-cell reconstitution after alpha-beta-depleted transplantation in children. TCRdb reanalysed the PCR reads using MiXCR and keeps one entry per CDR3 protein. The sample holds approximately 230,000 distinct CDR3 sequences, under 30% seen once. The input for sequencing was PBMCs, taken before TCRalphabeta/CD19-depleted stem cell transplant. All receptors come from a girl aged 2-10 years with Fanconi anemia, due to receive a stem cell transplant. Each CDR3 is given with its conserved first and last residue. The D gene is left open where the match is weak. Size is stated for part of the rows, as once, few or many counts, or as a class when the clone is expanded.

clone size,J gene,D gene,V gene,CDR3 protein,CDR3 DNA
.,TRBJ2-5,TRBD1,TRBV29-1,CSDLRTGGSTQYF,TGCAGCGACCTAAGGACAGGGGGGTCGACCCAGTACTTC
.,TRBJ2-2,.,TRBV5-1,CASSFGPRDTGELFF,TGCGCCAGCAGCTTCGGACCCCGCGACACCGGGGAGCTGTTTTTT
.,TRBJ2-7,TRBD2,TRBV20-1,CSARVLSGRVEQYF,TGCAGTGCTAGAGTCCTTAGCGGGAGGGTCGAGCAGTACTTC
many,TRBJ2-7,.,TRBV20-1,CSAKSPRGSYEQYF,TGCAGTGCTAAGAGCCCGCGGGGCTCCTACGAGCAGTACTTC
.,TRBJ2-5,TRBD2,TRBV20-1,CSARGGTSGKETQYF,TGCAGTGCTAGAGGCGGGACTAGCGGGAAAGAGACCCAGTACTTC
.,TRBJ2-2,TRBD1,TRBV29-1,CSVWKAQGLTGELFF,TGCAGCGTTTGGAAGGCACAGGGGTTGACCGGGGAGCTGTTTTTT
.,TRBJ2-7,.,TRBV7-2,CASSLVPEGEQYF,TGTGCCAGCAGCTTAGTCCCGGAGGGTGAGCAGTACTTC
many,TRBJ2-2,TRBD2,TRBV20-1,CSAPSYSTSGKNTGELFF,TGCAGTGCTCCATCTTACTCGACTAGCGGAAAAAACACCGGGGAGCTGTTTTTT
many,TRBJ1-5,.,TRBV24-1,CATQTHQGGGNQPQHF,TGTGCCACCCAGACACACCAGGGAGGGGGCAATCAGCCCCAGCATTTT
few,TRBJ2-7,.,TRBV18,CASSPGTWPYEQYF,TGTGCCAGCTCACCGGGGACGTGGCCCTACGAGCAGTACTTC
many,TRBJ2-7,TRBD2,TRBV20-1,CSALLAGAREQYF,TGCAGTGCCTTACTAGCGGGAGCCCGCGAGCAGTACTTC
many,TRBJ2-7,.,TRBV4-2,CASSQDGRSYEQYF,TGTGCCAGCAGCCAAGACGGACGCTCCTACGAGCAGTACTTC
.,TRBJ2-7,.,TRBV20-1,CSARDWIGLGEQYF,TGCAGTGCTAGAGATTGGATAGGGTTGGGAGAGCAGTACTTC
many,TRBJ2-2,.,TRBV7-3,CASSLVGNTGELFF,TGTGCCAGCAGCTTAGTGGGAAACACCGGGGAGCTGTTTTTT
few,TRBJ2-7,TRBD2,TRBV28,CASSLVRGTSGLYF,TGTGCCAGCAGTTTGGTCCGCGGGACTAGCGGCTTGTACTTC
.,TRBJ1-1,.,TRBV28,CAGGAGSRNTEAFF,TGTGCCGGTGGGGCGGGAAGTAGAAACACTGAAGCTTTCTTT
.,TRBJ2-3,TRBD2,TRBV7-2,CASSGPRKTSGESTDTQYF,TGTGCCAGCAGCGGACCGCGAAAGACTAGCGGGGAATCCACAGATACGCAGTATTTT
few,TRBJ2-5,.,TRBV18,CASSPYQETQYF,TGTGCCAGCTCCCCGTACCAAGAGACCCAGTACTTC
.,TRBJ2-5,.,TRBV5-1,CASSLEFAKETQYF,TGCGCCAGCAGCTTGGAGTTTGCCAAAGAGACCCAGTACTTC
.,TRBJ2-1,.,TRBV4-2,CASSRVGEFEQFF,TGTGCCAGCAGCCGAGTGGGTGAGTTTGAGCAGTTCTTC
few,TRBJ2-7,TRBD2,TRBV9,CASSPGTSGGARYEQYF,TGTGCCAGCAGCCCCGGGACTAGCGGGGGGGCAAGATACGAGCAGTACTTC
.,TRBJ1-2,TRBD1,TRBV29-1,CSAGRPWDSANYGYTF,TGCAGCGCTGGAAGACCCTGGGACAGCGCTAACTATGGCTACACCTTC
.,TRBJ2-1,.,TRBV5-6,CASRGRGAVYNEQFF,TGTGCCAGCAGGGGCAGGGGGGCGGTTTACAATGAGCAGTTCTTC
many,TRBJ2-2,TRBD1,TRBV20-1,CSARGRDRVTGELFF,TGCAGTGCTAGGGGCCGGGACAGGGTGACCGGGGAGCTGTTTTTT